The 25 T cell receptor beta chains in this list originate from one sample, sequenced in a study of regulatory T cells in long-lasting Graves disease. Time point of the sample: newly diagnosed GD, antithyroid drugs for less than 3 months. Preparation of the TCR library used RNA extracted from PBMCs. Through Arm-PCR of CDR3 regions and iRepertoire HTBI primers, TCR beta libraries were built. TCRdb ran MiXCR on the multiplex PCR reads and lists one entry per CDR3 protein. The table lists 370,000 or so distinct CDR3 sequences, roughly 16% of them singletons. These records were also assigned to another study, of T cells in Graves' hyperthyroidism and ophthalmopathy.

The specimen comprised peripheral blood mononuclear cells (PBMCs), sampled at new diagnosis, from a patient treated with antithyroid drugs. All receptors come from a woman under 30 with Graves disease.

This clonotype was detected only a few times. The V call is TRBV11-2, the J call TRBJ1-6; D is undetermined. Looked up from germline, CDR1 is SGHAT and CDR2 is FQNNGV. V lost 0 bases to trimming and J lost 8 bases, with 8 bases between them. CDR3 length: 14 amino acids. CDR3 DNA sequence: TGTGCCAGCAGCTTAGACAAGTCGTATTCACCCCTCCACTTT. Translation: CASSLDKSYSPLHF.

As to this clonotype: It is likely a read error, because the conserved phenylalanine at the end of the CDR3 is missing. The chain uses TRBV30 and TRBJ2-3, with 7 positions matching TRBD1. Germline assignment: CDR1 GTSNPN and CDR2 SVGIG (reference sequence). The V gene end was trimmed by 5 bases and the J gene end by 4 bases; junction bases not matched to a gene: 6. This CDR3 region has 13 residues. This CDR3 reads CAWGTEGADTQYV. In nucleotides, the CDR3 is TGTGCCTGGGGGACAGAAGGGGCAGATACGCAGTATGTT.

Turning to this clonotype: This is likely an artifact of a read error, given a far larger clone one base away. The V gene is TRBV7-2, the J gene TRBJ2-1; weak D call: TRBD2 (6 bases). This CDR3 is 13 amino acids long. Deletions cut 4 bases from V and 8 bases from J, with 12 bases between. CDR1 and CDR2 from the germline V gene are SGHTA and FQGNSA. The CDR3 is CASSWGTVDEQFF. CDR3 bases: TGTGCCAGCAGCTGGGGGACTGTCGATGAGCAGTTCTTC.

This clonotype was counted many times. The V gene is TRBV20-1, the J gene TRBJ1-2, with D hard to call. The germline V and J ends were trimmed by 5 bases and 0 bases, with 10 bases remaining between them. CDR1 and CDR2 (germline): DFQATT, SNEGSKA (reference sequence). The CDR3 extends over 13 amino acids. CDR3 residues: CSAFDGANYGYTF. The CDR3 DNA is TGCAGTGCTTTCGATGGGGCTAACTATGGCTACACCTTC.

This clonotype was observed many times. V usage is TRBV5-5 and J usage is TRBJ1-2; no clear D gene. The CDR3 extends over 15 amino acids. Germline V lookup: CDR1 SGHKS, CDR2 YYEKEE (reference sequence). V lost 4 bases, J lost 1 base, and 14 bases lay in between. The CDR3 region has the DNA TGTGCCAGCAGCCCGCGGCCAAAGGTTAACTATGGCTACACCTTC. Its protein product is CASSPRPKVNYGYTF.

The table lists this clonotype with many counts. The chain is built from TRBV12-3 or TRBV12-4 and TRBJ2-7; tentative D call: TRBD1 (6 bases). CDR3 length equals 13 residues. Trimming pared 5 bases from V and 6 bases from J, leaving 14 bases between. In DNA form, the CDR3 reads TGTGCCAGCAGTCTATACAGGGTTAGCGAGCAGTACTTC. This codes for CASSLYRVSEQYF.

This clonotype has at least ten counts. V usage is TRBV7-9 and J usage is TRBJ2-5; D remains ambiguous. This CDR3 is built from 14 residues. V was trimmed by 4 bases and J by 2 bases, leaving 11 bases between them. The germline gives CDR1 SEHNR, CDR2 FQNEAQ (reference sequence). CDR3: CASSSIVKQETQYF. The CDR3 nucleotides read TGTGCCAGCAGCTCGATAGTAAAACAAGAGACCCAGTACTTC.

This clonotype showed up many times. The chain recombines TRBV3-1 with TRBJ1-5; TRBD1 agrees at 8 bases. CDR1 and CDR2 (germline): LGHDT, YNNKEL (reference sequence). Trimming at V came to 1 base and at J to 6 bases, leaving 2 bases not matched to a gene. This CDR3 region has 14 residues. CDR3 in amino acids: CASSQGRGLQPQHF. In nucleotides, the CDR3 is TGTGCCAGCAGCCAAGGCAGGGGGCTTCAGCCCCAGCATTTT.

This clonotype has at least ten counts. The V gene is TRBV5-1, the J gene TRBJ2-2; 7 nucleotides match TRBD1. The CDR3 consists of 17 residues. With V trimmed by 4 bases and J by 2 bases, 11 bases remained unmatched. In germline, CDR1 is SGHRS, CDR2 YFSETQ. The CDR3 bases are TGCGCCAGCAGCGGGTTTAGACAGGGTGCTAACACCGGGGAGCTGTTTTTT. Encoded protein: CASSGFRQGANTGELFF.

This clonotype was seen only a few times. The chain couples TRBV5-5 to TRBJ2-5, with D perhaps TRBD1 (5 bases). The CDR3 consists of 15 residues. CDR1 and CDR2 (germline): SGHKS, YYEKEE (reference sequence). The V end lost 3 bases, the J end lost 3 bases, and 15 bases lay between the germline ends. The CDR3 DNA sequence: TGTGCCAGCAGCTGGGGCAGGGTACCCGAAGAGACCCAGTACTTC. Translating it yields CASSWGRVPEETQYF.

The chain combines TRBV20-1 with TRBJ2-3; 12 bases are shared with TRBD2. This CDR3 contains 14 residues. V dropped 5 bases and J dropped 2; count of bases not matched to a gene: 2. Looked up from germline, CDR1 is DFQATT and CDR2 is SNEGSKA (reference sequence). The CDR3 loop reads CSAGTSGSTDTQYF. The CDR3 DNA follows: TGCAGTGCTGGGACTAGCGGGTCCACAGATACGCAGTATTTT.

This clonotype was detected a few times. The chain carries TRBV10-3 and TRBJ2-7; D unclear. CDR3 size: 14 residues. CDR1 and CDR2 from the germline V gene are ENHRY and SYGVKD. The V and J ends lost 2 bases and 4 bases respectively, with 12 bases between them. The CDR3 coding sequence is TGTGCCATCAGTGAGGACTTCAGGATGTACGAGCAGTACTTC. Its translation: CAISEDFRMYEQYF.

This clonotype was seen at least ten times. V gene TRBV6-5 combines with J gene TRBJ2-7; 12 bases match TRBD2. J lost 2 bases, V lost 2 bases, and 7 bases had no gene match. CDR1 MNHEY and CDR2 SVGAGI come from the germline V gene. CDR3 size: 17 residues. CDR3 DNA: TGTGCCAGCAGTTACACGGGGACTAGCGGGTGGACCTACGAGCAGTACTTC. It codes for CASSYTGTSGWTYEQYF.

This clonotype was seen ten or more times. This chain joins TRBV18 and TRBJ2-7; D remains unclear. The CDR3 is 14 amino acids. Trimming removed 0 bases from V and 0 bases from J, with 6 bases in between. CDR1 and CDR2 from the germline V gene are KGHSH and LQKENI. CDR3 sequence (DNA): TGTGCCAGCTCACCACCGGTTAGCTCCTACGAGCAGTACTTC. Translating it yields CASSPPVSSYEQYF.

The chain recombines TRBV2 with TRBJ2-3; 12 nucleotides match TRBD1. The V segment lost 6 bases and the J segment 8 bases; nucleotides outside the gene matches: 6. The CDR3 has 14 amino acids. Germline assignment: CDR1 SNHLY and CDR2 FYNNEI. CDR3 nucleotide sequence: TGTGCCAGCAGGGCCGGGACAGGGGGCGGTACGCAGTATTTT. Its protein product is CASRAGTGGGTQYF.

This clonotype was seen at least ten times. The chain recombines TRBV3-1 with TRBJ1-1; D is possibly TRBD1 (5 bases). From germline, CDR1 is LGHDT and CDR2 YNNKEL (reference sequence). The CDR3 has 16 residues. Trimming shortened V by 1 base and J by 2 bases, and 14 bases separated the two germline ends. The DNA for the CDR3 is TGTGCCAGCAGCCAAGGTCAGGGACTACGAAACACTGAAGCTTTCTTT. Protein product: CASSQGQGLRNTEAFF.

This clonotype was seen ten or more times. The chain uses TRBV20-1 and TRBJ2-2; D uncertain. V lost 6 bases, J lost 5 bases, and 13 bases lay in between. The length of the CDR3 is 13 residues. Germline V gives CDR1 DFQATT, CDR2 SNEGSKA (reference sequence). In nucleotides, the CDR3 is TGCAGTGCCAAAATCTCCGGTACCGGGGAGCTGTTTTTT. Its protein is CSAKISGTGELFF.

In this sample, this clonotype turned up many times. This chain's CDR3 is CASSLAGFETQYF. In nucleotides, the CDR3 is TGCGCCAGCAGCTTGGCGGGATTCGAGACCCAGTACTTC. V and J are TRBV5-1 and TRBJ2-1; weak D call: TRBD2 (5 bases). The closer fit of TRBJ2-5 to the DNA end suggests the J call may be wrong. CDR1 is SGHRS, CDR2 YFSETQ, per germline. The CDR3 loop spans 13 amino acids.

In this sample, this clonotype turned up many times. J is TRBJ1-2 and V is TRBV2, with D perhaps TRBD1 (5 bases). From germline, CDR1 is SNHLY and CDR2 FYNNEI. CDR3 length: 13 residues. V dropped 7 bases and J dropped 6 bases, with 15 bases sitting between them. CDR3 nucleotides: TGTGCCAGCACCTCGCCAGGGATGAATGGCTACACCTTC. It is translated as CASTSPGMNGYTF.

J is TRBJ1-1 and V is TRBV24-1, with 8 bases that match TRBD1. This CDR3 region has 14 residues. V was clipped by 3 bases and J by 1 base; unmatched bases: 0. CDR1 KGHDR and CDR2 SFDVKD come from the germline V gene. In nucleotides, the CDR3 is TGTGCCACCAGTGATGGACAGGGGAACACTGAAGCTTTCTTT. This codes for CATSDGQGNTEAFF.

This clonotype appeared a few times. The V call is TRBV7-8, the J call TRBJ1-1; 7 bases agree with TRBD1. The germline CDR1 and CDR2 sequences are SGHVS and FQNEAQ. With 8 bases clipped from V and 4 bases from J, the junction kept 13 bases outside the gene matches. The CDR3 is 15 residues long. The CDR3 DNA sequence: TGTGCCAGCCGTTTCGGTAGAGCAGGGGGCACTGAAGCTTTCTTT. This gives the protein CASRFGRAGGTEAFF.

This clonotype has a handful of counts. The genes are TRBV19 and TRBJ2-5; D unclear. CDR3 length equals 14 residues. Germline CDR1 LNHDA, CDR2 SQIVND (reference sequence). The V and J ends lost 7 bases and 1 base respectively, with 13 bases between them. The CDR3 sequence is CASTPNGPQETQYF. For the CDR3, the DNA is TGTGCCAGTACCCCCAACGGTCCCCAAGAGACCCAGTACTTC. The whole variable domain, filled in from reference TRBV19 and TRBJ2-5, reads DGGITQSPKYLFRKEGQNVTLSCEQNLNHDAMYWYRQDPGQGLRLIYYSQIVNDFQKGDIAEGYSVSREKKESFPLTVTSAQKNPTAFYLCASTPNGPQETQYFGPGTRLLVL.

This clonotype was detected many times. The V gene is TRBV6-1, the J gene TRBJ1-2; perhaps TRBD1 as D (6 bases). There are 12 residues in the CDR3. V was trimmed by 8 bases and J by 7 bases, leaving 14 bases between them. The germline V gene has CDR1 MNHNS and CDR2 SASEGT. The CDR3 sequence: CASSPGAGGYTF. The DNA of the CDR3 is TGTGCCAGCTCTCCGGGGGCAGGTGGCTACACCTTC.

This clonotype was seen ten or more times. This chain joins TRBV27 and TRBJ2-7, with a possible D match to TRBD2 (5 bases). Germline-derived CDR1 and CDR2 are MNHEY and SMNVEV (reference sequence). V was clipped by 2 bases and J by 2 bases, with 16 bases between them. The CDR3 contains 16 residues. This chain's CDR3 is CASSLLSPAGAYEQYF. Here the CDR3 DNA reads TGTGCCAGCAGTTTACTTTCGCCGGCCGGGGCCTACGAGCAGTACTTC.

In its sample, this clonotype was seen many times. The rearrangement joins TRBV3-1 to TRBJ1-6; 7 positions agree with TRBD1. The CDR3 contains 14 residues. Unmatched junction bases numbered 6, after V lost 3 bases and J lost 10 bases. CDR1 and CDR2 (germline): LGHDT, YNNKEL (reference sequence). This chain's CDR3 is CASSQGAGGSPLHF. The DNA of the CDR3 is TGTGCCAGCAGCCAGGGGGCAGGGGGATCACCCCTCCACTTT.